Listed here are 14 T cell receptor beta chains from one sample, sequenced in a study of identical twins (dated by TCRdb to between 2015 and 2016). Libraries came from 5' RACE. The sample was run on an Illumina HiSeq 2000. TCRdb cleaned the public reads at Q25 with fastp, built clones with MiXCR and kept in-frame beta chains. Under each unique CDR3 protein, matching rows form one entry showing the most common genes and DNA. Present in this sample are around 250,000 distinct CDR3 sequences, about 8% of which were seen just once. Jointly, the top ten make up roughly 3% of the sample. These data also featured in a second study, about yellow fever vaccine responses in identical twins.

Material for sequencing was CD8+ T cells sorted from blood. The receptors shown here come from a woman under 30 in good health.

Ten or more counts support this clonotype. The gene calls are TRBV7-2 and TRBJ2-7; D unclear. CDR3 length equals 14 residues. Germline assignment: CDR1 SGHTA and CDR2 FQGNSA. Trimming shortened V by 2 bases and J by 1 base, and 9 bases separated the two germline ends. CDR3 protein: CASSLPRRSYEQYF. The CDR3 DNA follows: TGTGCCAGCAGCTTACCTCGAAGGTCCTACGAGCAGTACTTC.

The sample holds a few counts of this clonotype. The J gene is TRBJ2-7, the V gene TRBV12-3 or TRBV12-4, with TRBD2 matching 10 bases. With 5 bases clipped from V and 2 bases from J, the junction kept 9 bases outside the gene matches. The length of the CDR3 is 16 residues. CDR3 coding DNA: TGTGCCAGCAGTCTACGAAGACTAGCGGGTACCTACGAGCAGTACTTC. Translated: CASSLRRLAGTYEQYF.

This clonotype was picked up many times. V gene TRBV5-1 combines with J gene TRBJ2-7; TRBD1 agrees at 8 bases. The germline gives CDR1 SGHRS, CDR2 YFSETQ. The CDR3 is made up of 15 amino acids. Trimming removed 1 base from V and 5 bases from J; junction bases left unmatched: 8. The CDR3 reads CASSLWTGSYNEQYF. The CDR3, as DNA: TGCGCCAGCAGCTTGTGGACAGGGAGTTACAACGAGCAGTACTTC.

This clonotype has only a few counts. The chain combines TRBV7-2 with TRBJ2-3; 11 nucleotides align to TRBD2. CDR1 and CDR2 from the germline V gene are SGHTA and FQGNSA. The CDR3 has 16 residues. The junction had 8 bases not matched to a gene; V was cut back by 5 bases and J by 4 bases. The chain's CDR3 is CASSLTSGIRSDTQYF. The CDR3 nucleotides read TGTGCCAGCAGCCTGACTAGCGGGATAAGATCAGATACGCAGTATTTT.

This clonotype was seen at least ten times. The rearrangement joins TRBV3-1 to TRBJ2-7; 11 nucleotides match TRBD2. The germline gives CDR1 LGHDT, CDR2 YNNKEL (reference sequence). This CDR3 has 15 amino acids. J lost 5 bases, V lost 0 bases, and 3 bases had no gene match. Here the CDR3 reads CASSQDSGRAHEQYF. The CDR3 DNA is TGTGCCAGCAGCCAAGATAGCGGGAGGGCCCACGAGCAGTACTTC.

This clonotype showed up just a few times. The gene calls are TRBV4-3 and TRBJ2-1; 8 bases line up with TRBD2. Trimming removed 0 bases from V and 5 bases from J; junction bases left unmatched: 3. The CDR3 consists of 15 residues. Per the germline V gene, CDR1 is LGHNA and CDR2 is YSLEER. CDR3 in amino acids: CASSQDLAGNNEQFF. CDR3 DNA sequence: TGCGCCAGCAGCCAAGATCTAGCGGGTAACAATGAGCAGTTCTTC.

The gene calls are TRBV3-1 and TRBJ2-2, with TRBD2 matching 7 bases. Trimming removed 0 bases from V and 3 bases from J; junction bases left unmatched: 16. Germline V gene data show CDR1 as LGHDT and CDR2 as YNNKEL (reference sequence). The CDR3 totals 20 residues. CDR3 sequence: CASSQDIGRSGGAYTGELFF. The CDR3 region has the DNA TGTGCCAGCAGCCAAGATATTGGTCGGTCGGGGGGAGCGTACACCGGGGAGCTGTTTTTT.

The table lists this clonotype with many counts. The chain couples TRBV7-3 to TRBJ2-7; no clear D gene. The CDR3 extends over 15 amino acids. The V gene lost 2 bases and the J gene lost 0 bases, with 11 bases spanning the gap. Germline V lookup: CDR1 SGHTA, CDR2 FQGTGA. Here the CDR3 DNA reads TGTGCCAGCAGCTTATCTGCAGGAAGCTCCTACGAGCAGTACTTC. Translated, it gives CASSLSAGSSYEQYF. The full variable domain, its missing parts supplied by reference TRBV7-3 and TRBJ2-7, is GAGVSQTPSNKVTEKGKYVELRCDPISGHTALYWYRQSLGQGPEFLIYFQGTGAADDSGLPNDRFFAVRPEGSVSTLKIQRTERGDSAVYLCASSLSAGSSYEQYFGPGTRLTVT.

This clonotype showed up many times. This chain joins TRBV7-9 and TRBJ2-1, with TRBD2 identical over 10 bases. The CDR3 loop spans 11 amino acids. In germline, CDR1 is SEHNR, CDR2 FQNEAQ (reference sequence). CDR3: CAGTSDNEQFF. The DNA of the CDR3 is TGTGCGGGGACTAGCGACAATGAGCAGTTCTTC.

Only a few counts were recorded for this clonotype. The chain links TRBV4-3 to TRBJ2-7; 9 bases are a match to TRBD1. The V and J ends lost 2 bases and 4 bases, in that order; junction bases with no gene match: 6. CDR1 and CDR2 from the germline V gene are LGHNA and YSLEER. CDR3 length: 15 residues. This CDR3 reads CASSQYTGGEYEQYF. The CDR3 region has the DNA TGCGCCAGCAGCCAATATACAGGGGGCGAGTACGAGCAGTACTTC.

The chain carries TRBV6-2 or TRBV6-3 and TRBJ2-7; maybe TRBD1 (5 bases). Trimming cost V 6 bases and J 5 bases, with 17 bases left between them. Per the germline V gene, CDR1 is MNHEY and CDR2 is SVGEGT. This CDR3 has 14 amino acids. CDR3 coding DNA: TGTGCCAGCAGCTATGTTGGCAGGGTAAACGAGCAGTACTTC. Residues: CASSYVGRVNEQYF.

This clonotype occurred a few times. This sequence joins TRBV6-5 and TRBJ2-1; the match to TRBD2 covers 14 bases. This CDR3 spans 16 amino acids. V lost 4 bases to trimming and J lost 6 bases; unmatched junction nucleotides: 5. CDR1 MNHEY and CDR2 SVGAGI come from the germline V gene. CDR3 nucleotide sequence: TGTGCCAGCAGTTCTTTGACTAGCGGGGGGGCCAATGAGCAGTTCTTC. Its protein is CASSSLTSGGANEQFF.

This clonotype was counted many times. The genes are TRBV28 and TRBJ2-3; no definite D call. CDR1 MDHEN and CDR2 SYDVKM come from the germline V gene. Deletions cut 5 bases from V and 3 bases from J, with 12 bases between. This CDR3 is built from 14 residues. CDR3 region: CASSPGRPTDTQYF. In DNA form, the CDR3 reads TGTGCCAGCAGTCCTGGGCGGCCAACAGATACGCAGTATTTT.

V and J are TRBV2 and TRBJ2-1, with TRBD2 matching over 9 bases. CDR3 size: 16 residues. CDR1 is SNHLY, CDR2 FYNNEI, per germline. Unmatched junction bases numbered 11, after V lost 7 bases and J lost 4 bases. The CDR3 nucleotides are TGTGCCAGCACGCTAGATAGCGGGAGTACATACAATGAGCAGTTCTTC. Its protein product is CASTLDSGSTYNEQFF.